Shown below are 5 T cell receptor beta chains from a single sample sequenced in a study of blood T cell repertoires in COVID-19. Using immunoSEQ multiplex PCR, the repertoire was profiled, and TCRdb retains in-frame clones only, with some absent. The data contain about 240,000 clones, roughly 80% of them singletons. The sequenced material came from peripheral blood. These receptors came from a woman aged 18-30 years with acute or convalescent COVID-19.

The chain recombines TRBV9 with TRBJ2-7, with D possibly being TRBD2 (5 bases). The CDR3 totals 16 residues. V was trimmed by 3 bases and J by 2 bases, leaving 18 bases between them. Germline V gives CDR1 SGDLS, CDR2 YYNGEE. The CDR3 sequence is CASSARPDGVAYEQYF. The CDR3 DNA is TGTGCCAGCAGCGCGAGGCCCGACGGGGTTGCCTACGAGCAGTACTTC.

The V gene is TRBV5-1, the J gene TRBJ1-4; D possibly corresponds to TRBD1 (6 bases). Deletions cut 4 bases from V and 5 bases from J, with 12 bases between. The CDR3 has 14 residues. Germline V gene data show CDR1 as SGHRS and CDR2 as YFSETQ. CDR3 loop: CASSLGQQNEKLFF. The CDR3 DNA reads TGCGCCAGCAGCCTCGGACAGCAGAATGAAAAACTGTTTTTT.

The rearrangement joins TRBV19 to TRBJ1-4; TRBD1 aligns across 7 bases. The CDR3 has 11 residues. The germline V gene encodes CDR1 LNHDA and CDR2 SQIVND (reference sequence). Trimming cost V 5 bases and J 10 bases; bases outside gene matches: 1. CDR3 protein: CASSQGGKLFF. In DNA, the CDR3 is TGTGCCAGTAGTCAGGGGGGAAAACTGTTTTTT.

The CDR3 DNA sequence: TGTGCCAGCAGTCAGGCGGCGGGAACCGCCTACGAGCAGTACTTC. This sequence encodes CASSQAAGTAYEQYF. The chain is built from TRBV7-2 and TRBJ2-7; possibly TRBD2 for D (6 bases). The CDR3 extends over 15 amino acids. CDR1 SGHTA and CDR2 FQGNSA come from the germline V gene. V lost 6 bases and J lost 2, with 17 bases in between.

The CDR3 DNA follows: TGTGCCAGCAGTATGACAGCTAGCAATCAGCCCCAGCATTTT. Translated, it gives CASSMTASNQPQHF. The chain employs TRBV6-2 or TRBV6-3 and TRBJ1-5, with D possibly TRBD1 on 5 matching bases. This CDR3 is 14 amino acids long. Germline V gene lookup returns CDR1 MNHEY and CDR2 SVGEGT. V was clipped by 5 bases and J by 0 bases, with 8 bases between them.